Shown below are 30 T cell receptor beta chains from a single sample sequenced in a study of blood T cell repertoires in COVID-19. Produced via immunoSEQ multiplex PCR; TCRdb's table is partial and in-frame only. The table records 93,000 or so clones, approximately 84% of them present only once. Sequencing input: peripheral blood. These receptors all stem from a human donor in a cohort sampled during active COVID-19.

This chain connects TRBV5-6 to TRBJ1-2; D gene uncertain. Germline lookup yields CDR1 SGHDT and CDR2 YYEEEE. There are 12 residues in the CDR3. V was clipped by 4 bases and J by 5 bases, with 9 bases between them. This CDR3 is CASSPRRYGYTF. For the CDR3, the DNA is TGTGCCAGCAGCCCCAGGAGGTATGGCTACACCTTC.

This chain joins TRBV4-1 and TRBJ1-3, with TRBD1 as a possible D gene (5 bases). This CDR3 spans 17 amino acids. Germline CDR1 MGHRA, CDR2 YSYEKL. V was clipped by 0 bases and J by 2 bases, with 14 bases between them. The CDR3 DNA follows: TGCGCCAGCAGCCAAGATAAAGGGGCGGGAGCTGGAAACACCATATATTTT. This sequence encodes CASSQDKGAGAGNTIYF.

The rearrangement joins TRBV5-4 to TRBJ1-4; 9 nucleotides line up with TRBD1. The germline gives CDR1 SGHNT, CDR2 YYREEE (reference sequence). The ends lost 0 bases at V and 2 bases at J; junction bases unmatched: 2. The CDR3 sequence is 16 residues long. CDR3 protein: CASSLEGTGTNEKLFF. In DNA, the CDR3 is TGTGCCAGCAGCTTGGAAGGGACAGGGACTAATGAAAAACTGTTTTTT.

The chain links TRBV3-1 (or the pseudogene TRBV3-2) to TRBJ2-2, with D uncertain. CDR3 size: 14 residues. Deletions cut 4 bases from V and 1 base from J, with 7 bases between. CDR1 and CDR2 (germline): LGHDT, YNNKEL (reference sequence). CDR3 DNA: TGTGCCAGCAGCCGATTCGGGAACACCGGGGAGCTGTTTTTT. Its translation: CASSRFGNTGELFF.

The V call is TRBV10-3, the J call TRBJ1-3; D possibly corresponds to TRBD1 (5 bases). The V end was cut by 6 bases, the J end by 0 bases, with 12 bases between. The CDR3 has 15 residues. Germline V gene lookup returns CDR1 ENHRY and CDR2 SYGVKD. The CDR3 is CAIRDTGRSGNTIYF. CDR3 sequence (DNA): TGTGCCATCAGGGACACAGGCCGCTCTGGAAACACCATATATTTT.

Points on this clone: It is likely a read error, because the conserved phenylalanine at the end of the CDR3 is missing. It is unclear where the CDR3 begins or ends on the DNA, so no DNA is shown, and the CDR3 is as TCRdb lists it. The chain combines TRBV2 with TRBJ2-7; TRBD2 reflects the table's D call only, with no check against the DNA. The CDR3 spans 12 amino acids, including both terminal residues. Per germline, CDR1 SNHLY and CDR2 FYNNEI. This CDR3 is CASSEGRGISWL.

As to this clone: The identical CDR3 is also encoded by other nucleotide sequences in the sample. The chain has TRBV7-3 and TRBJ2-3; unclear D gene. CDR1 is SGHTA and CDR2 is FQGTGA in the germline V gene. The CDR3 sequence is 14 residues long. Trimming stripped 1 base from V and 0 bases from J, with 5 bases between. The CDR3, as DNA: TGTGCCAGCAGCTTAAGTTCAAGCACAGATACGCAGTATTTT. Encoded protein: CASSLSSSTDTQYF.

V is TRBV7-2 and J is TRBJ2-1, with TRBD2 matching over 7 bases. Germline CDR1 SGHTA, CDR2 FQGNSA. V shed 4 bases, J shed 13 bases, and the junction held 4 bases outside the gene matches. The CDR3 contains 11 residues. In DNA form, the CDR3 reads TGTGCCAGCAGCTCCCGGGACTACCAGTTCTTC. Translated: CASSSRDYQFF.

The chain couples TRBV14 to TRBJ1-1, with 8 bases fitting TRBD1. The CDR3 is made up of 14 amino acids. The V gene end was trimmed by 2 bases and the J gene end by 5 bases; junction bases not matched to a gene: 4. Germline CDR1 and CDR2: SGHDN and FVKESK. CDR3: CASSQIQGVTEAFF. CDR3 nucleotides: TGTGCCAGCAGCCAAATACAGGGGGTAACTGAAGCTTTCTTT.

The gene calls are TRBV27 and TRBJ1-4, with 8 nucleotides matching TRBD1. Per the germline V gene, CDR1 is MNHEY and CDR2 is SMNVEV (reference sequence). The CDR3 runs 14 residues. Germline trimming cut 6 bases from V and 8 bases from J; bases unmatched to any gene: 8. For the CDR3, the DNA is TGTGCCAGCAGCGACAGGGGAGCGGGCGAAAAACTGTTTTTT. Protein: CASSDRGAGEKLFF.

This chain uses TRBV5-8 with TRBJ1-2; D unclear. Germline CDR1 SGHTS, CDR2 YDEGEE. This CDR3 contains 14 residues. V was shortened by 1 base and J by 4 bases, with 11 bases between the two germline ends. CDR3 nucleotide sequence: TGTGCCAGCAGCTTGCCCCCAGTAAGCTATGGCTACACCTTC. Amino acid sequence: CASSLPPVSYGYTF.

The chain recombines TRBV5-1 with TRBJ2-7, with TRBD2 matching 9 bases. V shed 0 bases, J shed 2 bases, and the junction held 3 bases outside the gene matches. The germline V gene has CDR1 SGHRS and CDR2 YFSETQ. The CDR3 is made up of 15 amino acids. DNA of the CDR3: TGCGCCAGCAGCTTGGGTCTAGCGGGGCCCTACGAGCAGTACTTC. It encodes CASSLGLAGPYEQYF.

The rearrangement joins TRBV29-1 to TRBJ1-2; D not certain. Looked up from germline, CDR1 is SQVTM and CDR2 is ANQGSEA. V shed 7 bases and J shed 4 bases, with 13 bases lying between them. This CDR3 has 12 residues. CDR3 bases: TGCAGCGCCCAAGGCGGGATCTATGGCTACACCTTC. Translating gives CSAQGGIYGYTF.

This chain uses TRBV5-1 with TRBJ2-6; D possibly corresponds to TRBD1 (5 bases). CDR3 length equals 15 residues. Germline CDR1 is SGHRS and CDR2 is YFSETQ. Trimming shortened V by 4 bases and J by 2 bases, and 10 bases separated the two germline ends. The CDR3: CASSPGLAGANVLTF. In DNA form, the CDR3 reads TGCGCCAGCAGCCCAGGGCTGGCTGGGGCCAACGTCCTGACTTTC.

V usage is TRBV6-5 and J usage is TRBJ1-2, with a tentative D call TRBD1 (6 bases). CDR1 MNHEY and CDR2 SVGAGI come from the germline V gene. Between the trimmed V and J ends, which lost 0 bases and 2 bases, there was a span of 13 bases. The CDR3 has 16 residues. Written as DNA, the CDR3 is TGTGCCAGCAGTTACTCGATCGCCAGGGGAAACTATGGCTACACCTTC. Residues: CASSYSIARGNYGYTF.

This chain connects TRBV10-2 to TRBJ2-5; 12 nucleotides align to TRBD2. The V gene's germline CDR1 is WSHSY and CDR2 SAAADI. The CDR3 has 16 amino acids. The V gene end was trimmed by 6 bases and the J gene end by 2 bases; junction bases not matched to a gene: 7. The CDR3 reads CASSRGLAGRQETQYF. Written as DNA, the CDR3 is TGCGCCAGCAGCCGCGGACTAGCGGGGAGGCAAGAGACCCAGTACTTC.

The chain is built from TRBV18 and TRBJ2-1; 10 nucleotides agree with TRBD1. Germline CDR1 is KGHSH and CDR2 is LQKENI. The CDR3 is 15 residues long. Trimming at V came to 3 bases and at J to 3 bases, leaving 2 bases not matched to a gene. CDR3 DNA sequence: TGTGCCAGCTCACCGGGACAGGGGAGCTACAATGAGCAGTTCTTC. Its translation is CASSPGQGSYNEQFF. Full variable domain (remainder filled in from reference TRBV18 and TRBJ2-1): NAGVMQNPRHLVRRRGQEARLRCSPMKGHSHVYWYRQLPEEGLKFMVYLQKENIIDESGMPKERFSAEFPKEGPSILRIQQVVRGDSAAYFCASSPGQGSYNEQFFGPGTRLTVL.

V and J are TRBV7-9 and TRBJ1-4; D is unresolved. The CDR3 spans 16 residues. Germline values: CDR1 SEHNR, CDR2 FQNEAQ (reference sequence). Trimming took 3 bases from V and 0 from J, leaving 11 bases between them. The DNA for the CDR3 is TGTGCCAGCAGCTTTTGGGTAGGAGCAACTAATGAAAAACTGTTTTTT. Protein sequence: CASSFWVGATNEKLFF.

The rearrangement joins TRBV15 to TRBJ2-1; TRBD1 aligns across 7 bases. The CDR3 has 16 residues. Trimming took 5 bases from V and 0 from J; bases not matched to a gene: 7. CDR1 is LNHNV and CDR2 is YYDKDF in the germline V gene (reference sequence). CDR3 nucleotides: TGTGCCACCAGCTCCCGAAGGGACAGCTCCTACAATGAGCAGTTCTTC. Encoded protein: CATSSRRDSSYNEQFF.

This clone was counted between two and nine times. The rearrangement uses TRBV6-5 and TRBJ2-2, with 7 nucleotides matching TRBD2. The CDR3 runs 14 residues. Germline V CDR1 and CDR2: MNHEY, SVGAGI. Unmatched junction bases numbered 4, after V lost 5 bases and J lost 4 bases. For the CDR3, the DNA is TGTGCCAGCAGTAGCGGGGCGGGCACCGGGGAGCTGTTTTTT. Protein: CASSSGAGTGELFF.

The chain has TRBV9 and TRBJ2-1; D is perhaps TRBD2 (6 bases). In germline, CDR1 is SGDLS, CDR2 YYNGEE. The germline V and J ends were trimmed by 6 bases and 5 bases, with 21 bases remaining between them. This CDR3 is 16 amino acids long. This CDR3 reads CASTKNAGTDNNEQFF. CDR3 sequence (DNA): TGTGCCAGCACCAAAAACGCGGGGACGGACAACAATGAGCAGTTCTTC.

The rearrangement uses TRBV7-2 and TRBJ2-2; 8 nucleotides agree with TRBD2. With 0 bases clipped from V and 7 bases from J, the junction kept 7 bases outside the gene matches. This CDR3 comprises 16 residues. CDR1 and CDR2 (germline): SGHTA, FQGNSA. DNA for the CDR3: TGTGCCAGCAGCTTAGCGGGACTAGAATTTCACGGGGAGCTGTTTTTT. This gives the protein CASSLAGLEFHGELFF.

The rearrangement uses TRBV6-5 and TRBJ2-2; D perhaps matches TRBD1 (6 bases). Deletions cut 6 bases from V and 5 bases from J, with 10 bases between. Per germline, CDR1 MNHEY and CDR2 SVGAGI. This CDR3 is built from 13 residues. DNA of the CDR3: TGTGCCAGCAGATCCACAGGGACCGGGGAGCTGTTTTTT. Translated: CASRSTGTGELFF.

The V call is TRBV5-1, the J call TRBJ2-2; TRBD2 agrees at 9 bases. The germline gives CDR1 SGHRS, CDR2 YFSETQ. The CDR3 loop spans 17 amino acids. CDR3 sequence reads: CPRSLVSRGGNTGELFF. In DNA form, the CDR3 reads TGCCCCCGCAGCTTGGTCTCGCGGGGGGGGAACACCGGGGAGCTGTTTTTT.

The genes are TRBV28 and TRBJ2-5; 8 bases align to TRBD1. V shed 4 bases and J 2 bases; nucleotides not matched to a gene: 6. Germline V gives CDR1 MDHEN, CDR2 SYDVKM. The CDR3 consists of 15 residues. CDR3 loop: CASSSSGTGQETQYF. DNA for the CDR3: TGTGCCAGCAGTTCGTCCGGGACAGGACAAGAGACCCAGTACTTC.

The chain uses TRBV15 and TRBJ2-1; D is undetermined. Germline CDR1 reads LNHNV; CDR2 reads YYDKDF (reference sequence). The V end was cut by 1 base, the J end by 4 bases, with 8 bases between. This CDR3 has 14 amino acids. Here the CDR3 reads CATSRVTAYNEQFF. The CDR3 DNA reads TGTGCCACCAGCAGAGTAACAGCTTACAATGAGCAGTTCTTC.

The sample holds one count of this clone. This chain connects TRBV6-1 to TRBJ2-5; 7 bases match TRBD2. Germline lookup yields CDR1 MNHNS and CDR2 SASEGT. Trimming took 0 bases from V and 7 from J; bases not matched to a gene: 8. This CDR3 spans 15 amino acids. The CDR3 nucleotides are TGTGCCAGCAGTGAAGCAGATACGCCGGGAGGGACCCAGTACTTC. Amino acids: CASSEADTPGGTQYF.

The chain uses TRBV3-1 (or the pseudogene TRBV3-2) and TRBJ2-2, with D perhaps TRBD1 (5 bases). V shed 1 base and J shed 0 bases, with 6 bases lying between them. CDR3 length: 15 amino acids. CDR1 LGHDT and CDR2 YNNKEL come from the germline V gene (reference sequence). The CDR3 reads CASSQGGSNTGELFF. The CDR3 nucleotides read TGTGCCAGCAGCCAAGGGGGCTCGAACACCGGGGAGCTGTTTTTT.

The rearrangement links TRBV9 to TRBJ1-2, with no clear D. The V end was cut by 0 bases, the J end by 4 bases, with 13 bases between. The CDR3 is 15 residues long. CDR1 SGDLS and CDR2 YYNGEE come from the germline V gene. As DNA, the CDR3 is TGTGCCAGCAGCGTAGGGGGAGCTTCCTTCTATGGCTACACCTTC. This translates into CASSVGGASFYGYTF.

The chain is built from TRBV6-4 and TRBJ2-2; D is undetermined. The germline gives CDR1 MRHNA, CDR2 SNTAGT. The CDR3 length is 12 residues. V was shortened by 5 bases and J by 2 bases, with 3 bases between the two germline ends. CDR3 sequence reads: CASSSNTGELFF. CDR3 nucleotides: TGTGCCAGCAGTTCAAACACCGGGGAGCTGTTTTTT.